The clone carrying this T cell receptor beta chain was counted between two and nine times. What it binds is unknown. UMIs were added to TCR cDNA along with a universal primer site when it was made by 5'RACE template switching. MiXCR, applied by TCRdb to the 5' RACE reads, yields one record per CDR3 protein. Of hundreds of thousands of distinct CDR3 sequences in the sample, roughly a sixth were seen once. Germline V lookup: CDR1 GTSNPN, CDR2 SVGIG (reference sequence). The ends were cut back, 4 bases at V and 6 bases at J, with 16 bases in the middle. The CDR3 consists of 13 residues. This entry comes from a study of T cells after yellow fever vaccination. Study-level findings and limits: The study noted that FACS-sorted repertoires could contain abundant clonotypes contaminating from the bulk population. Weaker, the secondary response peaked sooner, at day 5 versus 15. CD4 and CD8 compartments shared a small share of clonotypes, likely from convergent recombination.

The receptor was isolated from a man aged 18 to 29 who received the YFV17D yellow fever vaccine. The chain links TRBV30 to TRBJ2-7, with D tentatively TRBD2 (6 bases). The source was PBMCs, collected about 5 days after the first yellow fever vaccination. DNA for the CDR3: TGTGCCTGGACCCGCGGGATCCGTGGCGAGCAGTACTTC. Translating gives CAWTRGIRGEQYF.